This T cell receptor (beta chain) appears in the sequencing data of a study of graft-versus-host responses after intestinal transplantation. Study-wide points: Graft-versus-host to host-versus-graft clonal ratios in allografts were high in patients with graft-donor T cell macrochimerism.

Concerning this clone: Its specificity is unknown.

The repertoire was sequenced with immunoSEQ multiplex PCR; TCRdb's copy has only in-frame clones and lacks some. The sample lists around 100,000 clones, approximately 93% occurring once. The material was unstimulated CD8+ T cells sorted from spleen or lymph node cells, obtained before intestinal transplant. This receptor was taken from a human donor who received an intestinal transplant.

The CDR3: CASSSTFSSGTDTQYF. CDR3 DNA: TGTGCCAGCAGCTCCACCTTTTCATCCGGCACAGATACGCAGTATTTT. This chain uses TRBV27 with TRBJ2-3, with D unclear. This CDR3 region has 16 residues. V was shortened by 6 bases and J by 1 base, with 17 bases between the two germline ends. CDR1 is MNHEY, CDR2 SMNVEV, per germline (reference sequence).